This entry describes one T cell receptor (beta chain). The antigen is unknown. Germline trimming cut 4 bases from V and 8 bases from J; bases unmatched to any gene: 4. CDR3 length: 13 amino acids. CDR1 is LGHDT and CDR2 is YNNKEL in the germline V gene (reference sequence). Clones were sequenced by immunoSEQ multiplex PCR, and TCRdb holds only the in-frame ones, with some missing. The table records 80,000 to 100,000 clones, approximately 86% of them present only once. The sample belongs to a study of T cell responses to AZD1222 COVID-19 vaccine. Study-level findings and limits: Regions 160-218 and 743-854 held dominance among vaccine-associated CD4 TCRs, which spanned spike. The donors showed a predominance of white British ancestry and of females, with possible underestimation of clonal diversity.

The material was peripheral blood, obtained on day 0 of AZD1222 vaccination. The rearrangement links TRBV3-1 (or the pseudogene TRBV3-2) to TRBJ2-1, with TRBD1 identical over 8 bases. This receptor was identified in an adult in good health. The CDR3 region has the DNA TGTGCCAGCAGCCTACAGGGGGAGGATGAGCAGTTCTTC. Translated, it gives CASSLQGEDEQFF.